The clone carrying this T cell receptor beta chain was detected a few times. The CDR3 is 14 residues long. The germline V and J ends were trimmed by 4 bases and 8 bases, with 15 bases remaining between them. Germline values: CDR1 MNHEY, CDR2 SVGEGT. The data derive from a study of T cells in Graves' hyperthyroidism and ophthalmopathy. Study details: Peripheral blood was acquired at first diagnosis, ahead of any therapy whatsoever.

The investigators amplified TCR beta CDR3 regions from RNA transcripts. Primed by the HTBI set, a first-round RT-PCR was run on the TCR CDR3. MiXCR was run by TCRdb on the multiplex PCR reads, yielding one entry per CDR3 protein. Here the sample spans hundreds of thousands of distinct CDR3 sequences, under 25% being singletons. For ophthalmopathy patients, the Clinical Activity Score was at least 3 and the NOSPECS grade at least 4; duration was under 3 months. The authors obtained PBMCs from 7.5 to 10 ml of fresh peripheral blood. Sequences were obtained from blood. This clonotype was obtained from a man aged 30 to 45 with Graves' ophthalmopathy. This chain uses TRBV6-2 or TRBV6-3 with TRBJ2-1; maybe TRBD2 (6 bases). CDR3 nucleotides: TGTGCCAGCAGTTTTAGCGGAGAGGGTCATGAGCAGTTCTTC. Translated: CASSFSGEGHEQFF.